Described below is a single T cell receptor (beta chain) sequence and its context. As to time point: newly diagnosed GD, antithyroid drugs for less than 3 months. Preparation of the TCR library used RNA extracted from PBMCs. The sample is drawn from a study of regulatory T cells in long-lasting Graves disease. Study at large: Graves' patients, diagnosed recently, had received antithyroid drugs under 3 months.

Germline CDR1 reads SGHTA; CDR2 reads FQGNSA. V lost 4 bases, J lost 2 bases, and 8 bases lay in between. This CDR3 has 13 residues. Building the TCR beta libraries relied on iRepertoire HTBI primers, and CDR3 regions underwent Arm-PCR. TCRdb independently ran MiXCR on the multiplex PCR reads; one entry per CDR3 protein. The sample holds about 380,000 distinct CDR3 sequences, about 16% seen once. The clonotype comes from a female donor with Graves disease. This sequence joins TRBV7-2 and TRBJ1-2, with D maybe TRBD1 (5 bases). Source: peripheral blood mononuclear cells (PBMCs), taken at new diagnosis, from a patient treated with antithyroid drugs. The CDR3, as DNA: TGTGCCAGCAGCTGGGGGTGGAACTATGGCTACACCTTC. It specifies CASSWGWNYGYTF.